This entry features one T cell receptor (beta chain) sequence. Its specificity is not known. The sample is drawn from a study of cytomegalovirus exposure and HLA in healthy donors. Study-wide results and caveats: TCR beta chain V- and J-gene trimming was linked, in a later analysis, to a missense variant in DCLRE1C. Among immune exposure information, only CMV serostatus was available. Reportedly, fewer N-insertions than the approximately 650-donor mean appeared in an Asian-associated ancestry cluster in a later analysis.

The CDR3 is made up of 13 amino acids. CDR1 is MNHNY, CDR2 SVGAGI, per germline (reference sequence). Trimming pared 7 bases from V and 6 bases from J, leaving 12 bases between. 13 Jbeta primers and 60 Vbeta primers were used for the PCR. This table comes from immunoSEQ multiplex PCR, and its TCRdb copy is limited to in-frame clones, with some not included. This sample has approximately 110,000 clones, with 70% to 85% found just once. V usage is TRBV6-6 and J usage is TRBJ2-2; a possible D gene is TRBD2 (6 bases). Sequencing was done on a sample of PBMCs. This TCR was recovered from a woman in her 40s in good health and CMV-seropositive. CDR3 residues: CASNVREAGELFF. DNA of the CDR3: TGTGCCAGCAATGTGAGGGAGGCCGGGGAGCTGTTTTTT.